This T cell receptor beta chain came from a study of CD8 T cells in ankylosing spondylitis. Study-wide results and limits: Within matched ankylosing spondylitis synovial fluid, disease-linked clones were reportedly significantly enriched. A TCR beta motif made of about 8 highly homologous variants seemed typical of ankylosing spondylitis blood.

The CDR3 runs 15 residues. The trim removed 2 bases at V and 2 bases at J, leaving 5 bases unmatched. CDR1 and CDR2 from the germline V gene are KGHSY and FQNENV. For TCR beta, libraries came from quantitative 5'-RACE with molecular barcodes. One entry per CDR3 protein, called by TCRdb with MiXCR from the 5' RACE reads. Here the sample spans 100,000 to 150,000 distinct CDR3 sequences, 15% to 20% being singletons. In its sample, this clonotype was seen a few times. Its target is unknown. The clonotype comes from a male donor with ankylosing spondylitis. This chain uses TRBV16 with TRBJ1-2; 7 bases agree with TRBD1. The source material was blood, either unsorted or a sorted T cell fraction (not recorded which). The CDR3 region has the DNA TGTGCCAGCAGCCAAGGAGGGGGCAGCAACTATGGCTACACCTTC. Translating gives CASSQGGGSNYGYTF.